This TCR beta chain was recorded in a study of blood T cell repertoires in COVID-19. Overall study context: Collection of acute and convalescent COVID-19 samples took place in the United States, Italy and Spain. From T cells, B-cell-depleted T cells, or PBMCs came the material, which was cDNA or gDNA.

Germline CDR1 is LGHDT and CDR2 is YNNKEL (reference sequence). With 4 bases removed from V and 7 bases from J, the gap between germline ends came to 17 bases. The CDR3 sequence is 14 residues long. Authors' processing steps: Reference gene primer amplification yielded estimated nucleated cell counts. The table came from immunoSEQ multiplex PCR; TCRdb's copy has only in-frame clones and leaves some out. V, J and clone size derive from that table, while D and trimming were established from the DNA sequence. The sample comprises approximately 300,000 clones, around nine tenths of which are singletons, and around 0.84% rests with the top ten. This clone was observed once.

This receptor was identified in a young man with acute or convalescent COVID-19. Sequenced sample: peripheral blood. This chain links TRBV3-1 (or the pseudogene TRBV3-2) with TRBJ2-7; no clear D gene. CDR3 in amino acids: CASSPHRPIGEQYF. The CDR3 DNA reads TGTGCCAGCAGCCCACACCGACCTATCGGGGAGCAGTACTTC.